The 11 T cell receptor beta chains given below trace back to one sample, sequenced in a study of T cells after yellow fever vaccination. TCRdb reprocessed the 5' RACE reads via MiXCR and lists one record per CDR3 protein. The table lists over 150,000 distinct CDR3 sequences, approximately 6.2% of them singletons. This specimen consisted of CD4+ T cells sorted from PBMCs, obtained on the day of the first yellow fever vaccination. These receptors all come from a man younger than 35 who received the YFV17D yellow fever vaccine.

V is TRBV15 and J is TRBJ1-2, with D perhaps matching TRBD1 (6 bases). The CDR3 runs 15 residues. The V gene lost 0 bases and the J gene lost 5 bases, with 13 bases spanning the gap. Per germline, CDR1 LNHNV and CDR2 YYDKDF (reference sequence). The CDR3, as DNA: TGTGCCACCAGCAGAGACCCCCCAGGGGAATATGGCTACACCTTC. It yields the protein CATSRDPPGEYGYTF.

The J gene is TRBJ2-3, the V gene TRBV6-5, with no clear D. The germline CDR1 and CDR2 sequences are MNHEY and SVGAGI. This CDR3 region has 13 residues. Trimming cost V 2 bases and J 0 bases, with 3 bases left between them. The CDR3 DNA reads TGTGCCAGCAGTTACCTAAGCACAGATACGCAGTATTTT. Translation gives CASSYLSTDTQYF.

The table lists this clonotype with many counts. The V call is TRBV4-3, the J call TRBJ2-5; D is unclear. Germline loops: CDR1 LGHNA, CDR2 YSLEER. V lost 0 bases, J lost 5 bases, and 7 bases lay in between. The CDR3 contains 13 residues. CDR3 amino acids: CASSQEGWETQYF. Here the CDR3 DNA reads TGCGCCAGCAGCCAAGAGGGGTGGGAGACCCAGTACTTC.

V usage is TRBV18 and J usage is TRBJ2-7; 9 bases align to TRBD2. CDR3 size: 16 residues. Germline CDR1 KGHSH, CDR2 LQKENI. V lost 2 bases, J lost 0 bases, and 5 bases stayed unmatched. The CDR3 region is CASSPGSSGASYEQYF. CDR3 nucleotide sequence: TGTGCCAGCTCACCAGGGTCTAGCGGGGCCTCCTACGAGCAGTACTTC.

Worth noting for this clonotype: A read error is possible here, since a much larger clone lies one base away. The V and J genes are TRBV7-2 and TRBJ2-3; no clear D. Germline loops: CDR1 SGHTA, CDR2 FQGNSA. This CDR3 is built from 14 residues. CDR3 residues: CACSLPLVSDTQYF. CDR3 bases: TGTGCCTGCAGCTTACCCCTTGTTTCAGATACGCAGTATTTT.

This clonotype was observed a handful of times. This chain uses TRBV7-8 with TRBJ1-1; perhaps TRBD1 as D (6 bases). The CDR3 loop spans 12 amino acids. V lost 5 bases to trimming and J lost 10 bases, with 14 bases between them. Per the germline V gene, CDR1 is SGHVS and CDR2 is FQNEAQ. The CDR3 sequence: CASSTAGAGAFF. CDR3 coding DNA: TGTGCCAGCAGCACCGCAGGGGCTGGAGCTTTCTTT.

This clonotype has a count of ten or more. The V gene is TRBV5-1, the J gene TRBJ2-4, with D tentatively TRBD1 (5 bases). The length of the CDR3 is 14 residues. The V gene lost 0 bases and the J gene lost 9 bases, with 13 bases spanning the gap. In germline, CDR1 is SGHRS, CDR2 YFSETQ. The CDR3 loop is CASSLVGANPIQYF. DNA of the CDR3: TGCGCCAGCAGCTTGGTAGGGGCTAATCCCATTCAGTACTTC.

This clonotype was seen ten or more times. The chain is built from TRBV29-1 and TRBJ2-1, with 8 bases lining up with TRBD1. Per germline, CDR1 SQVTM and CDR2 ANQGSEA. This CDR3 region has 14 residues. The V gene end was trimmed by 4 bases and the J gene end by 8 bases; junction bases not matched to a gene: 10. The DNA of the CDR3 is TGCAGCGTTGGTCCGAGGCAGGGGGCTTATGAGCAGTTCTTC. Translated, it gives CSVGPRQGAYEQFF.

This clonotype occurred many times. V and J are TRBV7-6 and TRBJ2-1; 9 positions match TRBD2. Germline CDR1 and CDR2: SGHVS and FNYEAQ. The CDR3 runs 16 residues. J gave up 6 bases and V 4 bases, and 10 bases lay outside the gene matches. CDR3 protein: CASSSLPGLALNEQFF. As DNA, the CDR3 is TGTGCCAGCAGCTCACTTCCGGGACTAGCTCTCAATGAGCAGTTCTTC.

The CDR3 sequence: CSARQGSSGNTIYF. As DNA, the CDR3 is TGCAGTGCTAGACAGGGTAGCTCTGGAAACACCATATATTTT. The chain is built from TRBV20-1 and TRBJ1-3; maybe TRBD1 (5 bases). CDR1 is DFQATT, CDR2 SNEGSKA, per germline (reference sequence). Trimming removed 2 bases from V and 0 bases from J, with 8 bases in between. The CDR3 has 14 residues.

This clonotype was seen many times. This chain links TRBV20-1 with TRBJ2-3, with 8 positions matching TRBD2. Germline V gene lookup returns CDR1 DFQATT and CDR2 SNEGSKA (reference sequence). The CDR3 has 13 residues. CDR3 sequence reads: CRIGGASTDTQYF. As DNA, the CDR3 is TGCAGGATCGGGGGGGCCAGCACAGATACGCAGTATTTT.